The clone carrying this TCR beta chain appeared a single time. Its antigen remains unidentified. This CDR3 has 15 residues. Germline assignment: CDR1 GTSNPN and CDR2 SVGIG (reference sequence). After removal of 3 bases from V and 4 bases from J, the junction contained 9 bases not matched to a gene. These data belong to a study of Ad26.COV2.S vaccination and SARS-CoV-2 variants. Study background: Into the muscle, Ad26.COV2.S was dosed once or twice, 56 days apart.

Profiled with immunoSEQ multiplex PCR; TCRdb holds only in-frame clones, not every one. The top ten clones hold approximately 3.5% of a sample with 350,000 to 450,000 clones, approximately 81% of them seen once. Documented treatment: around 19 received Ad26.COV2.S at low or high dose, single or two shots; 5 received placebo; per-sample allocation not given. After the first vaccine or placebo injection, samples were drawn on day 63. Study-wide results and caveats: Vaccine recipients posted higher spike-specific TCR breadth than their placebo counterparts. The authors reported substantial breadth in spike-specific CD8+ and CD4+ T cell responses after vaccination.

The clonotype comes from a person between 18 and 60 years old who received the Ad26.COV2.S COVID-19 vaccine or a placebo. This specimen consisted of peripheral blood, obtained in a trial of Ad26.COV2.S vaccine versus placebo. The chain employs TRBV30 and TRBJ2-3; TRBD1 matches at 8 bases. In DNA, the CDR3 is TGTGCCTGGAGCGGGCAGGGGGCTTTTGCAGATACGCAGTATTTT. This encodes CAWSGQGAFADTQYF.